This T cell receptor (beta chain) was profiled in a study of cytomegalovirus exposure and HLA in healthy donors. Across the whole study: The roughly 120 validation repertoires, a later analysis reported, used the same platform as the approximately 650 first-cohort repertoires.

Clones were read by immunoSEQ multiplex PCR, and TCRdb kept only the in-frame ones, dropping some. The sample has roughly 180,000 clones, 75% to 90% seen once. The validation cohort, a group of over a hundred subjects, included the donors and was separate from the approximately 650-subject first cohort. Trimming left V 2 bases short and J 2 bases short, with 7 bases between. The length of the CDR3 is 13 residues. Germline values: CDR1 MNHNS, CDR2 SASEGT. Study-wide results and limits: Most TCR sequences were uncommon, yet certain public TCRs appeared in many donors. Cytomegalovirus association was assigned to about 150 TCR beta chains.

Points on this clone: Its antigen is unidentified.

The specimen sequenced was PBMCs. The clonotype comes from a man younger than 30 in good health and CMV-seropositive. The rearrangement uses TRBV6-1 and TRBJ2-7; D gene ambiguous. The CDR3 DNA sequence: TGTGCCAGCAGTGAATGGCTTCCCTACGAGCAGTACTTC. Translated: CASSEWLPYEQYF.